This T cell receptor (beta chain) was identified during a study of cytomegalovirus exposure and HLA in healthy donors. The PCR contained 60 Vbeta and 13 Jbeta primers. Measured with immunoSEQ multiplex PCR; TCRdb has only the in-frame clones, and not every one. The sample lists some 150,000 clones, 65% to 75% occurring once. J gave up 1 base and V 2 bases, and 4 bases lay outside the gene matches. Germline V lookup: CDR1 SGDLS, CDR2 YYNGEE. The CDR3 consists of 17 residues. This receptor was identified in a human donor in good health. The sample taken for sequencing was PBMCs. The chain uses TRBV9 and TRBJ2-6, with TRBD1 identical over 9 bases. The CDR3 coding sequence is TGTGCCAGCAGCGTCGGACAGGGGATGTCTGGGGCCAACGTCCTGACTTTC. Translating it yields CASSVGQGMSGANVLTF.